The text below deals with one T cell receptor (beta chain). Profiled with immunoSEQ multiplex PCR; TCRdb holds only in-frame clones, not every one. The data contain tens of thousands of clones, roughly 92% of them singletons. Unmatched junction bases numbered 3, after V lost 6 bases and J lost 0 bases. The germline gives CDR1 ENHRY, CDR2 SYGVKD. This CDR3 contains 14 residues. This sample was included in a study of T cell changes during pregnancy in multiple sclerosis. The material sequenced was CD4+ T cells from peripheral blood mononuclear cells, taken before pregnancy. The receptor's source is a female donor with multiple sclerosis, enrolled in a pregnancy study. J is TRBJ2-3 and V is TRBV10-3, with 7 positions matching TRBD2. The CDR3 loop reads CAISLAASTDTQYF. DNA for the CDR3: TGTGCCATCAGCCTAGCGGCTAGCACAGATACGCAGTATTTT.